The 30 T cell receptor beta chains below all came from one sample that was sequenced in a study of vaccination and CD4 T cells after COVID-19. Cultured CD4+ T-cell DNA underwent Oncomine TCR Beta short-read sequencing. MiXCR, run by TCRdb on the PCR reads, gives a single entry per CDR3 protein. The profile shows about 19,000 distinct CDR3 sequences, under 30% of them singletons. This sample's treatment: approximately nine-day PBMC culture with coronavirus spike peptide pools or control peptides (ViraFEST assay). The antigens of these receptors remain unknown. Input material: cultured CD4+ T cells from blood. The receptors stem from a human donor with COVID-19.

By share, this clonotype counts as medium-sized (0.01 to 0.1%). This chain connects TRBV6-4 to TRBJ1-2; 8 bases fit TRBD1. There are 13 residues in the CDR3. Germline V gives CDR1 MRHNA, CDR2 SNTAGT. V lost 2 bases and J lost 4; bases outside the gene matches: 0. CDR3 sequence: CASSDDRGYGYTF. The CDR3 nucleotides read TGTGCCAGCAGTGACGACAGGGGCTATGGCTACACCTTC.

This clonotype was recorded a few times. The genes are TRBV20-1 and TRBJ2-7, with 12 bases lining up with TRBD2. The CDR3 consists of 14 residues. J was trimmed by 5 bases and V by 1 base; bases with no gene match: 3. CDR1 is DFQATT and CDR2 is SNEGSKA in the germline V gene (reference sequence). CDR3 amino acids: CSARGLAGVDEQYF. The DNA of the CDR3 is TGCAGTGCTAGAGGACTAGCGGGGGTGGACGAGCAGTACTTC.

This clonotype has only a few counts. The gene calls are TRBV6-8 and TRBJ2-3, with 7 nucleotides matching TRBD2. The CDR3 covers 16 residues. Germline CDR1 and CDR2: MNHGY and SAAAGT. V was pared by 0 bases and J by 5 bases, with 8 bases of the junction left unmatched. The CDR3 protein is CASSYSGTNRVDTQYF. The CDR3 DNA follows: TGTGCCAGCAGTTACTCAGGGACTAATCGGGTAGATACGCAGTATTTT.

This clonotype rates as medium-sized. The V and J genes are TRBV6-2 or TRBV6-3 and TRBJ1-2; tentatively, D is TRBD1 (5 bases). The V end lost 4 bases, the J end lost 2 bases, and 11 bases lay between the germline ends. The CDR3 extends over 14 amino acids. The germline CDR1 and CDR2 sequences are MNHEY and SVGEGT. CDR3 region: CASSSGTGNYGYTF. The CDR3, as DNA: TGTGCCAGCAGTTCCGGGACGGGGAACTATGGCTACACCTTC.

The chain uses TRBV5-1 and TRBJ2-2; D is uncertain. The CDR3 has 15 amino acids. V lost 0 bases, J lost 3 bases, and 9 bases lay in between. Germline lookup yields CDR1 SGHRS and CDR2 YFSETQ. This CDR3 is CASSLGLVDTGELFF. DNA for the CDR3: TGCGCCAGCAGCTTGGGTCTAGTGGACACCGGGGAGCTGTTTTTT.

The sample holds a few counts of this clonotype. The chain employs TRBV24-1 and TRBJ2-1; D may correspond to TRBD1 or TRBD2 (5 bases each). Deletions cut 10 bases from V and 6 bases from J, with 18 bases between. The germline gives CDR1 KGHDR, CDR2 SFDVKD. The CDR3 spans 14 residues. The CDR3 region has the DNA TGTGCCACTTCACCACCCGGGGCCGGCAATGAGCAGTTCTTC. Translating it yields CATSPPGAGNEQFF.

This clonotype appeared a few times. V and J are TRBV19 and TRBJ1-5; 9 bases line up with TRBD1. The V gene end was trimmed by 7 bases and the J gene end by 4 bases; junction bases not matched to a gene: 8. This CDR3 is 15 amino acids long. In germline, CDR1 is LNHDA, CDR2 SQIVND (reference sequence). DNA for the CDR3: TGTGCCAGTACTCTGGGACAGGGAGTGAATCAGCCCCAGCATTTT. It encodes CASTLGQGVNQPQHF.

This chain uses TRBV10-3 with TRBJ2-3; D is ambiguous. This CDR3 spans 12 amino acids. The V and J ends lost 3 bases and 2 bases respectively, with 3 bases between them. Per germline, CDR1 ENHRY and CDR2 SYGVKD. CDR3 coding DNA: TGTGCCATCAGTGACCTCACAGATACGCAGTATTTT. This sequence encodes CAISDLTDTQYF.

This clonotype has only a few counts. The genes are TRBV6-1 and TRBJ2-6; D not certain. The germline V gene encodes CDR1 MNHNS and CDR2 SASEGT. This CDR3 is 16 amino acids long. With 7 bases removed from V and 2 bases from J, the gap between germline ends came to 15 bases. CDR3 nucleotide sequence: TGTGCCAGCAATCCGACGGGTGACACTGGGGCCAACGTCCTGACTTTC. This translates into CASNPTGDTGANVLTF.

For the CDR3, the DNA is TGCGCCAGCAGCTTCACTGGACAGGAGAATTCACCCCTCCACTTT. Its translation: CASSFTGQENSPLHF. The chain is built from TRBV5-1 and TRBJ1-6; TRBD1 agrees at 7 bases. Unmatched junction bases numbered 6, after V lost 2 bases and J lost 7 bases. CDR1 is SGHRS, CDR2 YFSETQ, per germline. CDR3 length equals 15 residues.

This clonotype was picked up a small number of times. The V call is TRBV19, the J call TRBJ2-2; D is ambiguous. Trimming removed 1 base at V and 6 bases at J, with 9 bases between. Germline V gives CDR1 LNHDA, CDR2 SQIVND (reference sequence). The CDR3 sequence is 14 residues long. CDR3 residues: CASSIGSGSGELFF. CDR3 coding DNA: TGTGCCAGTAGTATAGGCTCAGGCTCCGGGGAGCTGTTTTTT.

This chain uses TRBV10-2 with TRBJ2-7; a possible D gene is TRBD2 (6 bases). The CDR3 runs to 11 residues. The germline CDR1 and CDR2 sequences are WSHSY and SAAADI. V lost 4 bases and J lost 7, with 8 bases in between. The CDR3 DNA is TGCGCCAGCAGTGCCCGGGAGGAGCAGTACTTC. As protein: CASSAREEQYF.

The chain carries TRBV25-1 and TRBJ2-3; 7 bases are shared with TRBD2. V lost 3 bases and J lost 6; bases outside the gene matches: 12. The CDR3 has 16 residues. The V gene's germline CDR1 is MGHDK and CDR2 SYGVNS. Written as DNA, the CDR3 is TGTGCCAGCAGTGATTACAAGCGGGGCAAATCGGATACGCAGTATTTT. This translates into CASSDYKRGKSDTQYF.

This clonotype was seen a handful of times. The chain uses TRBV7-6 and TRBJ1-1; D unresolved. The germline CDR1 and CDR2 sequences are SGHVS and FNYEAQ. Deletions cut 1 base from V and 1 base from J, with 19 bases between. CDR3 length: 18 amino acids. The CDR3 bases are TGTGCCAGCAGCTTAGTAACCCCCCCAAACGGGGAGAACACTGAAGCTTTCTTT. It yields the protein CASSLVTPPNGENTEAFF.

The chain joins TRBV5-4 to TRBJ2-3, with D possibly matching TRBD2 (6 bases). Germline CDR1 reads SGHNT; CDR2 reads YYREEE (reference sequence). Trimming shortened V by 4 bases and J by 5 bases, and 17 bases separated the two germline ends. The CDR3 contains 15 residues. As DNA, the CDR3 is TGTGCCAGCAGCCGCGGGACCGCGGAGGGAGATACGCAGTATTTT. Amino acid sequence: CASSRGTAEGDTQYF. Together with reference TRBV5-4 and TRBJ2-3, the CDR3 gives the full variable domain: ETGVTQSPTHLIKTRGQQVTLRCSSQSGHNTVSWYQQALGQGPQFIFQYYREEENGRGNFPPRFSGLQFPNYSSELNVNALELDDSALYLCASSRGTAEGDTQYFGPGTRLTVL.

This clonotype was detected only a few times. V and J are TRBV19 and TRBJ2-2; unclear D gene. V lost 7 bases and J lost 1, with 4 bases in between. This CDR3 has 12 amino acids. The germline V gene encodes CDR1 LNHDA and CDR2 SQIVND (reference sequence). The CDR3 sequence: CASIENTGELFF. The DNA of the CDR3 is TGTGCCAGTATTGAGAACACCGGGGAGCTGTTTTTT.

V and J are TRBV11-2 and TRBJ2-7; D may be TRBD1 (5 bases). Per the germline V gene, CDR1 is SGHAT and CDR2 is FQNNGV. V gave up 0 bases and J gave up 5 bases, with 11 bases separating them. The CDR3 covers 14 residues. CDR3 DNA sequence: TGTGCCAGCAGCTTAGATTCCGCAGGGCACGAGCAGTACTTC. Translation: CASSLDSAGHEQYF.

This clonotype was detected only a few times. The chain recombines TRBV20-1 with TRBJ1-5; no clear D. V was clipped by 2 bases and J by 2 bases, with 10 bases between them. CDR3 length: 14 residues. Germline V CDR1 and CDR2: DFQATT, SNEGSKA (reference sequence). CDR3 coding DNA: TGCAGTGCTAGACCGGGAGCCGGCAATCAGCCCCAGCATTTT. As protein: CSARPGAGNQPQHF.

V and J are TRBV20-1 and TRBJ2-5; D gene uncertain. The V end was cut by 5 bases, the J end by 2 bases, with 9 bases between. Germline CDR1 reads DFQATT; CDR2 reads SNEGSKA (reference sequence). The CDR3 runs 12 residues. CDR3 nucleotides: TGCAGTGCTGGAACAGCACAAGAGACCCAGTACTTC. It is translated as CSAGTAQETQYF.

This clonotype came up a few times. The J gene is TRBJ1-3, the V gene TRBV7-6; 8 nucleotides line up with TRBD1. The J segment lost 4 bases and the V segment lost 4 bases, leaving 3 bases of the junction unmatched. Per germline, CDR1 SGHVS and CDR2 FNYEAQ. This CDR3 comprises 14 residues. This chain's CDR3 is CASSSGQVGNTIYF. The DNA for the CDR3 is TGTGCCAGCAGCTCGGGACAGGTGGGAAACACCATATATTTT.

This chain links TRBV9 with TRBJ1-2; 9 nucleotides align to TRBD1. The V segment lost 0 bases and the J segment 1 base; nucleotides outside the gene matches: 22. Germline V lookup: CDR1 SGDLS, CDR2 YYNGEE. The CDR3 loop spans 22 amino acids. CDR3 amino acids: CASSVVSPTPSSRDRVNYGYTF. CDR3 DNA: TGTGCCAGCAGCGTAGTCTCCCCAACCCCCTCTTCTCGGGACAGGGTTAACTATGGCTACACCTTC.

The table lists this clonotype with a few counts. This chain joins TRBV12-3 or TRBV12-4 and TRBJ1-5; TRBD1 matches 8 bases. The ends lost 4 bases at V and 6 bases at J; junction bases unmatched: 17. There are 18 residues in the CDR3. The CDR3 region is CASSSITFGAGGPQPQHF. CDR3 sequence (DNA): TGTGCCAGCAGTTCTATTACCTTCGGGGCAGGGGGCCCTCAGCCCCAGCATTTT.

Only a few counts were recorded for this clonotype. The chain links TRBV6-2 or TRBV6-3 to TRBJ1-6; no clear D. The CDR3 is 17 amino acids. V was shortened by 0 bases and J by 0 bases, with 9 bases between the two germline ends. The germline gives CDR1 MNHEY, CDR2 SVGEGT. CDR3 sequence reads: CASSYSPASSYNSPLHF. DNA of the CDR3: TGTGCCAGCAGTTACTCACCAGCGAGCTCCTATAATTCACCCCTCCACTTT.

This clonotype was seen only a few times. The rearrangement links TRBV27 to TRBJ2-7, with D possibly TRBD1 on 5 matching bases. Per germline, CDR1 MNHEY and CDR2 SMNVEV (reference sequence). Trimming pared 7 bases from V and 3 bases from J, leaving 16 bases between. The CDR3 is made up of 14 amino acids. CDR3 in amino acids: CASTYRPVGYEQYF. CDR3 bases: TGTGCCAGCACCTACAGGCCCGTTGGCTACGAGCAGTACTTC.

This clonotype was counted between two and nine times. This chain connects TRBV7-8 to TRBJ1-2; 9 bases match TRBD1. The V gene's germline CDR1 is SGHVS and CDR2 FQNEAQ. The CDR3 runs to 16 residues. With V trimmed by 4 bases and J by 8 bases, 14 bases remained unmatched. DNA for the CDR3: TGTGCCAGCAGCTCTGAGAACAGGGGGCGTAGTTGGGGCTACACCTTC. The encoded protein is CASSSENRGRSWGYTF.

This chain joins TRBV6-1 and TRBJ1-1, with D possibly TRBD1 on 6 matching bases. Germline CDR1 and CDR2: MNHNS and SASEGT. Trimming cost V 5 bases and J 7 bases, with 11 bases left between them. This CDR3 is 12 amino acids long. CDR3 residues: CASSRDRREAFF. The DNA of the CDR3 is TGTGCCAGCAGTCGAGACAGGCGTGAAGCTTTCTTT.

This clonotype has a handful of counts. The chain carries TRBV24-1 and TRBJ1-1, with unresolved D. V shed 4 bases and J shed 1 base, with 6 bases lying between them. The CDR3 has 13 amino acids. The germline gives CDR1 KGHDR, CDR2 SFDVKD. This chain's CDR3 is CATSESKNTEAFF. In nucleotides, the CDR3 is TGTGCCACCAGTGAATCCAAGAACACTGAAGCTTTCTTT.

This clonotype showed up just a few times. The V call is TRBV6-1, the J call TRBJ2-6; no clear D gene. The CDR3 spans 17 residues. The germline gives CDR1 MNHNS, CDR2 SASEGT. V was trimmed by 6 bases and J by 0 bases, leaving 15 bases between them. CDR3 region: CASSRLRLHSGANVLTF. In DNA form, the CDR3 reads TGTGCCAGCAGCCGTCTCCGTCTGCACTCTGGGGCCAACGTCCTGACTTTC.

The rearrangement links TRBV6-1 to TRBJ2-1; D remains unclear. The CDR3 is 12 amino acids. Germline V gene data show CDR1 as MNHNS and CDR2 as SASEGT. V lost 1 base to trimming and J lost 7 bases, with 5 bases between them. Here the CDR3 DNA reads TGTGCCAGCAGTGAAGTTTGGAATGAGCAGTTCTTC. It codes for CASSEVWNEQFF.

This clonotype was detected a few times. This chain links TRBV28 with TRBJ1-2; 7 bases match TRBD1. CDR3 length: 15 residues. Germline CDR1 MDHEN, CDR2 SYDVKM. V lost 10 bases, J lost 7 bases, and 18 bases stayed unmatched. As DNA, the CDR3 is TGTGCCAACAGATCCGGGACAGCGCAACAAGGTGGCTACACCTTC. Protein: CANRSGTAQQGGYTF.